A single sample gave rise to the 20 T cell receptor beta chains below, sequenced in a study of shared clonotypes between healthy human individuals. The protocol was immunoSEQ multiplex PCR, while the TCRdb copy is restricted to in-frame clones and leaves out a portion. The table has 2 million to 2.5 million clones, approximately 90% seen once; the top ten hold about 0.36%. Sequenced material: naive CD4+ T cells from PBMCs. Subset meaning: CD45RA+ positively selected. The receptors derive from a man aged 18 to 35 in good health. Some clones in this sample may be carry-over from other donors' samples.

The chain is built from TRBV5-1 and TRBJ2-2; D unclear. Germline-derived CDR1 and CDR2 are SGHRS and YFSETQ. The CDR3 consists of 14 residues. V was pared by 4 bases and J by 4 bases, with 11 bases between. The DNA of the CDR3 is TGCGCCAGCAGCCTACTCTATCGCACCGGGGAGCTGTTTTTT. Translating gives CASSLLYRTGELFF.

This chain links TRBV28 with TRBJ1-4; D is unresolved. This CDR3 is built from 15 residues. The V end lost 3 bases, the J end lost 7 bases, and 15 bases lay between the germline ends. CDR1 and CDR2 (germline): MDHEN, SYDVKM. The CDR3 region has the DNA TGTGCCAGCAGTTTTGAGACCGCTCGGGCTGAAAAACTGTTTTTT. It specifies CASSFETARAEKLFF.

The chain employs TRBV6-6 and TRBJ2-7; TRBD1 might be the D (5 bases). The germline V gene encodes CDR1 MNHNY and CDR2 SVGAGI (reference sequence). The CDR3 is 15 amino acids. V lost 6 bases, J lost 3 bases, and 18 bases lay in between. In DNA, the CDR3 is TGTGCCAGCAGAATGAATCAGGGCACCATCTACGAGCAGTACTTC. Translation gives CASRMNQGTIYEQYF.

Written as DNA, the CDR3 is TGCGCCAGCAGCCAAGTAACTAGCGGGAGTCTAGAGCAGTTCTTC. Translation: CASSQVTSGSLEQFF. The rearrangement joins TRBV4-3 to TRBJ2-1; TRBD2 matches at 11 bases. The germline CDR1 and CDR2 sequences are LGHNA and YSLEER. V gave up 1 base and J gave up 10 bases; unmatched junction bases: 6. The CDR3 has 15 amino acids.

This clone came up once. The V and J genes are TRBV2 and TRBJ2-7; 7 positions agree with TRBD1. CDR3 length: 14 amino acids. CDR1 is SNHLY and CDR2 is FYNNEI in the germline V gene. V trimming: 8 bases; J trimming: 11 bases; junction bases outside the gene matches: 18. CDR3 sequence (DNA): TGTGCCAGCGAGTTAGCCGGGGCGACAGGGCTGAAGTACTTC. Translation gives CASELAGATGLKYF.

The chain carries TRBV5-6 and TRBJ1-1, with D tentatively TRBD1 (6 bases). Germline V gene lookup returns CDR1 SGHDT and CDR2 YYEEEE. The ends were cut back, 7 bases at V and 3 bases at J, with 13 bases in the middle. This CDR3 is 13 amino acids long. CDR3 amino acids: CASDGGWDTEAFF. The CDR3 coding sequence is TGTGCCAGCGATGGGGGCTGGGACACTGAAGCTTTCTTT.

This sequence joins TRBV5-1 and TRBJ2-1; 7 bases fit TRBD2. This CDR3 has 15 amino acids. The trim removed 4 bases at V and 7 bases at J, leaving 11 bases unmatched. CDR1 is SGHRS and CDR2 is YFSETQ in the germline V gene. CDR3 nucleotides: TGCGCCAGCAGCCTCGGCCCGGGAGGAGCTAATGAGCAGTTCTTC. Its translation is CASSLGPGGANEQFF.

The V gene is TRBV5-4, the J gene TRBJ2-2, with 7 bases matching TRBD2. This CDR3 has 17 residues. CDR1 is SGHNT, CDR2 YYREEE, per germline (reference sequence). The V and J ends lost 4 bases and 6 bases, in that order; junction bases with no gene match: 15. This chain's CDR3 is CASSPTRGGSSPGELFF. In DNA form, the CDR3 reads TGTGCCAGCAGCCCAACACGAGGCGGGAGTAGTCCCGGGGAGCTGTTTTTT.

This chain joins TRBV5-4 and TRBJ2-7, with 10 bases matching TRBD1. The trim removed 3 bases at V and 3 bases at J, leaving 3 bases unmatched. The CDR3 totals 14 residues. Per the germline V gene, CDR1 is SGHNT and CDR2 is YYREEE (reference sequence). For the CDR3, the DNA is TGTGCCAGCAGCTCACGGGACAGGGGCTACGAGCAGTACTTC. This sequence encodes CASSSRDRGYEQYF.

The CDR3 loop is CASSRDYSNQPQHF. CDR3 nucleotides: TGTGCCAGCAGCCGGGATTATAGCAATCAGCCCCAGCATTTT. The rearrangement links TRBV2 to TRBJ1-5; D remains unclear. Germline CDR1 and CDR2: SNHLY and FYNNEI. Between the trimmed V and J ends, which lost 6 bases and 0 bases, there was a span of 9 bases. The CDR3 totals 14 residues.

Comments on this clone: Different DNA sequences within this sample yield the same CDR3. V usage is TRBV7-9 and J usage is TRBJ1-2; no firm D call. CDR3 length: 13 residues. The germline gives CDR1 SEHNR, CDR2 FQNEAQ (reference sequence). V was cut by 1 base and J by 8 bases, with 11 bases left in between. CDR3 sequence reads: CASSLVGGVGYTF. The CDR3 coding sequence is TGTGCCAGCAGCTTAGTCGGCGGGGTCGGCTACACCTTC.

This sequence joins TRBV2 and TRBJ2-1, with 7 bases fitting TRBD1. From germline, CDR1 is SNHLY and CDR2 FYNNEI. V shed 5 bases and J 5 bases; nucleotides not matched to a gene: 6. The CDR3 sequence is 14 residues long. Here the CDR3 reads CASSPDRANNEQFF. The DNA of the CDR3 is TGTGCCAGCAGTCCTGACAGGGCCAACAATGAGCAGTTCTTC.

V usage is TRBV27 and J usage is TRBJ2-7; 7 nucleotides match TRBD2. CDR3 size: 15 residues. Germline V gives CDR1 MNHEY, CDR2 SMNVEV (reference sequence). With 3 bases clipped from V and 0 bases from J, the junction kept 5 bases outside the gene matches. CDR3 amino acids: CASSFLAGRSYEQYF. The DNA of the CDR3 is TGTGCCAGCAGTTTTTTAGCGGGCCGCTCCTACGAGCAGTACTTC.

The rearrangement links TRBV28 to TRBJ2-7, with D tentatively TRBD2 (5 bases). There are 15 residues in the CDR3. Germline CDR1 MDHEN, CDR2 SYDVKM. The germline V and J ends were trimmed by 5 bases and 3 bases, with 17 bases remaining between them. CDR3 sequence: CASSPRSTIIYEQYF. CDR3 bases: TGTGCCAGCAGTCCCCGGTCGACTATTATCTACGAGCAGTACTTC.

This clone was recorded only once. The CDR3 reads CASSVLSGGNEQFF. CDR3 DNA: TGTGCCAGCAGCGTATTATCAGGGGGCAATGAGCAGTTCTTC. The gene calls are TRBV9 and TRBJ2-1; 7 bases align to TRBD1. The V gene's germline CDR1 is SGDLS and CDR2 YYNGEE. Trimming removed 1 base from V and 6 bases from J; junction bases left unmatched: 4. The CDR3 runs 14 residues.

The rearrangement links TRBV9 to TRBJ2-3; 11 bases map to TRBD2. The CDR3 is made up of 17 amino acids. V shed 2 bases and J 4 bases; nucleotides not matched to a gene: 9. The germline gives CDR1 SGDLS, CDR2 YYNGEE. CDR3 in amino acids: CASSVLTSGRGSDTQYF. The CDR3 DNA is TGTGCCAGCAGCGTCCTTACTAGCGGGAGAGGCTCAGATACGCAGTATTTT.

The gene calls are TRBV9 and TRBJ2-1; TRBD2 aligns across 7 bases. Germline-derived CDR1 and CDR2 are SGDLS and YYNGEE. Germline trimming cut 0 bases from V and 7 bases from J; bases unmatched to any gene: 7. This CDR3 contains 15 residues. CDR3 sequence reads: CASSVGGRAENEQFF. In nucleotides, the CDR3 is TGTGCCAGCAGCGTAGGAGGGAGGGCCGAAAATGAGCAGTTCTTC.

The chain carries TRBV5-8 and TRBJ1-5; D is unresolved. This CDR3 comprises 13 residues. V lost 7 bases, J lost 5 bases, and 13 bases lay in between. The germline V gene has CDR1 SGHTS and CDR2 YDEGEE. The CDR3 DNA reads TGTGCCAGCGGATGGATGGGAGATCAGCCCCAGCATTTT. Its translation is CASGWMGDQPQHF. Looking up the rest from reference TRBV5-8 and TRBJ1-5 gives the full variable domain: EAGVTQSPTHLIKTRGQQATLRCSPISGHTSVYWYQQALGLGLQFLLWYDEGEERNRGNFPPRFSGRQFPNYSSELNVNALELEDSALYLCASGWMGDQPQHFGDGTRLSIL.

A single count supports this clone. The identical CDR3 is also encoded by other nucleotide sequences in the sample. This rearrangement joins TRBV18 to TRBJ2-5; D is uncertain. Trimming removed 0 bases at V and 1 base at J, with 6 bases between. Germline V CDR1 and CDR2: KGHSH, LQKENI. The CDR3 is made up of 14 amino acids. CDR3 amino acids: CASSPPAAQETQYF. CDR3 DNA: TGTGCCAGCTCACCACCGGCAGCCCAAGAGACCCAGTACTTC.

This clone was recorded only once. The V gene is TRBV18, the J gene TRBJ1-1; no clear D gene. V was trimmed by 6 bases and J by 4 bases, leaving 15 bases between them. Germline V gene sequence: CDR1 KGHSH, CDR2 LQKENI. CDR3 length: 14 residues. The CDR3 coding sequence is TGTGCCAGCTCCCCCGACACAAGGGCCACTGAAGCTTTCTTT. Its translation is CASSPDTRATEAFF.